What follows are 10 T cell receptor beta chains derived from one specimen sequenced in a study of CD8 T cells in Susac syndrome. Random hexamers were used to reverse transcribe about 0.5 to 1 ug of RNA. TCRdb analysed the immunoSEQ multiplex PCR reads with MiXCR anew, one entry per CDR3 protein. The sample has 71,000 or so distinct CDR3 sequences, 85% to 95% seen once. Sequencing was done on a sample of CD4+ T cells from PBMCs. Every receptor here comes from a human donor with Susac syndrome.

The genes are TRBV28 and TRBJ2-7; D is possibly TRBD1 or TRBD2 (6 bases each). V dropped 5 bases and J dropped 3 bases, with 14 bases sitting between them. Germline CDR1 MDHEN, CDR2 SYDVKM. The CDR3 sequence is 14 residues long. The CDR3 DNA reads as TGTGCCAGCAGTCTTCCGGGGGCGAACTACGAGCAGTACTTC. This encodes CASSLPGANYEQYF. The full variable domain, completed using reference TRBV28 and TRBJ2-7, is DVKVTQSSRYLVKRTGEKVFLECVQDMDHENMFWYRQDPGLGLRLIYFSYDVKMKEKGDIPEGYSVSREKKERFSLILESASTNQTSMYLCASSLPGANYEQYFGPGTRLTVT.

The rearrangement uses TRBV20-1 and TRBJ1-5, with D possibly matching TRBD1 (5 bases). The CDR3 runs to 16 residues. With 5 bases removed from V and 0 bases from J, the gap between germline ends came to 17 bases. Germline V gives CDR1 DFQATT, CDR2 SNEGSKA (reference sequence). In DNA, the CDR3 is TGCAGTGCTCGAGCCCCAGGGATAGGTAGCAATCAGCCCCAGCATTTT. Amino acids: CSARAPGIGSNQPQHF.

This clonotype has a single count. The V and J genes are TRBV7-2 and TRBJ2-1; TRBD2 aligns across 10 bases. V gave up 5 bases and J gave up 1 base; unmatched junction bases: 5. Germline lookup yields CDR1 SGHTA and CDR2 FQGNSA. This CDR3 has 16 amino acids. DNA of the CDR3: TGTGCCAGCAGCAAAGCGGGGGGGCGGTCCTACAATGAGCAGTTCTTC. As protein: CASSKAGGRSYNEQFF.

The J gene is TRBJ2-2, the V gene TRBV12-3 or TRBV12-4, with unresolved D. Trimming took off 7 bases at V and 3 bases at J, with 15 bases between the two ends. This CDR3 has 15 residues. The DNA of the CDR3 is TGTGCCAGCACCCCCTTGGTCGGTCACACCGGGGAGCTGTTTTTT. Protein product: CASTPLVGHTGELFF.

This chain connects TRBV28 to TRBJ1-2, with TRBD1 matching 10 bases. The CDR3 length is 12 residues. The germline CDR1 and CDR2 sequences are MDHEN and SYDVKM. Trimming cost V 9 bases and J 8 bases; bases outside gene matches: 6. CDR3 DNA sequence: TGTGCCAGTGGGACAGGGGATGGAGGCTACACCTTC. Amino acid sequence: CASGTGDGGYTF.

This sequence joins TRBV19 and TRBJ2-7; the match to TRBD2 covers 8 bases. The CDR3 covers 14 residues. The junction had 13 bases not matched to a gene; V was cut back by 8 bases and J by 7 bases. CDR1 and CDR2 from the germline V gene are LNHDA and SQIVND (reference sequence). CDR3 region: CASRGRAGDEEQYF. The CDR3 DNA reads as TGTGCCAGTCGGGGGAGAGCGGGGGACGAAGAGCAGTACTTC.

This chain connects TRBV11-2 to TRBJ2-5; unclear D gene. Trimming removed 0 bases from V and 7 bases from J, with 9 bases in between. The CDR3 totals 13 residues. CDR1 and CDR2 (germline): SGHAT, FQNNGV. CDR3 bases: TGTGCCAGCAGCTTAGATGCCCCCCGGACCCAGTACTTC. Protein: CASSLDAPRTQYF.

The chain couples TRBV19 to TRBJ2-2; 8 bases map to TRBD1. The CDR3 extends over 16 amino acids. V lost 5 bases and J lost 2; bases outside the gene matches: 7. Per the germline V gene, CDR1 is LNHDA and CDR2 is SQIVND (reference sequence). CDR3 protein: CASSLQAGGNTGELFF. The CDR3 DNA reads as TGTGCCAGTAGTCTCCAAGCAGGGGGCAACACCGGGGAGCTGTTTTTT.

CDR3 coding DNA: TGTGCCAGCAGCCAATTTCGACTAGCGGGGGGAAATGAGCAGTTCTTC. Translating gives CASSQFRLAGGNEQFF. The chain links TRBV4-2 to TRBJ2-1, with 13 bases fitting TRBD2. The J segment lost 7 bases and the V segment lost 2 bases, leaving 5 bases of the junction unmatched. CDR1 LGHNA and CDR2 YNFKEQ come from the germline V gene. The CDR3 is made up of 16 amino acids.

The chain links TRBV5-1 to TRBJ2-7, with 8 bases matching TRBD1. Germline V gene lookup returns CDR1 SGHRS and CDR2 YFSETQ. Trimming at V came to 6 bases and at J to 4 bases, leaving 6 bases not matched to a gene. The CDR3 has 13 residues. The CDR3 coding sequence is TGCGCCAGCACTCCAGGGGGCGGTTACGAGCAGTACTTC. Its translation is CASTPGGGYEQYF.